Listed below are T cell receptor beta chains from one sample, sequenced in a study of cytomegalovirus exposure and HLA in healthy donors. Clones were read by immunoSEQ multiplex PCR, and TCRdb kept only the in-frame ones, dropping some. The sample yields 200,000 to 300,000 clones, roughly 86% seen once. The sequencing sample was made of PBMCs. The source is a woman aged 30 to 39 in good health and CMV-seropositive. Both conserved end residues are part of each CDR3. A D gene is named only where the DNA matches it firmly. Part of the rows lack a size; the others show once, few, many or a class for expanded clones.

j_gene | v_gene | abundance | d_gene | CDR3nt | CDR3aa
TRBJ2-1 | TRBV20-1 | NA | NA | TGCAGTGCTACTCGCCAGGATAGGCAGTTCTTC | CSATRQDRQFF
TRBJ1-1 | TRBV5-4 | NA | NA | TGTGCCAGCCGTGAATATGGGAGCGCCACTGAAGCTTTCTTT | CASREYGSATEAFF
TRBJ1-2 | TRBV30 | few | NA | TGTGCCGGCCACGGGGTGGGCTACACCTTC | CAGHGVGYTF
TRBJ2-7 | TRBV11-3 | NA | NA | TGTGCCAGCAGTTTGAATGCAGGGGAAGGAGGCGAGCAGTACTTC | CASSLNAGEGGEQYF
TRBJ2-5 | TRBV9 | NA | NA | TGTGCCAGCAGCGTAGATACGGAGGCCCAAGAGACCCAGTACTTC | CASSVDTEAQETQYF
TRBJ2-5 | TRBV5-1 | NA | TRBD2 | TGCGCCAGCGTCGCTAGCGGGAGTGAGACCCAGTACTTC | CASVASGSETQYF
TRBJ2-1 | TRBV7-3 | NA | NA | TGTGCCAGCAGCTTAACTGCGAGGTATGATGAGCAGTTCTTC | CASSLTARYDEQFF
TRBJ2-5 | TRBV11-2 | NA | TRBD1 | TGTGCCAGCAGCTCAACAGCGGGACAGGGCCAAGAGACCCAGTACTTC | CASSSTAGQGQETQYF
TRBJ2-7 | TRBV12-2 | NA | NA | TGTGCAGGCCCCCCCGGGAGCTCCTACGAGCAGTACTTC | CAGPPGSSYEQYF
TRBJ1-3 | TRBV29-1 | NA | NA | TGCAGCGCCGGGGGAACCGGCTCTGGAAACACCATATATTTT | CSAGGTGSGNTIYF
TRBJ2-1 | TRBV19 | NA | TRBD2 | TGTGCCAGTAGTAACCCCGGGACTAGCGGGATCACGGGTGAGCAGTTCTTC | CASSNPGTSGITGEQFF
TRBJ2-7 | TRBV14 | NA | NA | TGTGCCAGCAGCCTTCTACATGGCACAGGCGCTTACCACGAGCAGTACTTC | CASSLLHGTGAYHEQYF
TRBJ2-5 | TRBV5-1 | NA | TRBD2 | TGCGCCAGCAGCCTATTCAAAGGACTAGGGCAAGAGACCCAGTACTTC | CASSLFKGLGQETQYF
TRBJ1-2 | TRBV19 | NA | TRBD1 | TGTGCCTCCAAAGCGACAGGGGTTTCAGGGTATGGCTACACCTTC | CASKATGVSGYGYTF
TRBJ2-3 | TRBV28 | NA | NA | TGTGCCAGCAGTTTATTGTTGGAGTCCACAGATACGCAGTATTTT | CASSLLLESTDTQYF
TRBJ2-7 | TRBV5-6 | NA | TRBD2 | TGTGCCAGCAGCTTGACTAGCGGGAGTCACGAGCAGTACTTC | CASSLTSGSHEQYF
TRBJ2-6 | TRBV18 | NA | NA | TGTGCCAGCTCACCCCAAGCAGAGGCTGGGGCCAACGTCCTGACTTTC | CASSPQAEAGANVLTF
TRBJ2-1 | TRBV5-1 | NA | TRBD2 | TGCGCCAGCAGCTTTGGACTAGCGGATTTGAATGAGCAGTTCTTC | CASSFGLADLNEQFF
TRBJ1-5 | TRBV19 | once | NA | TGTGCCAGTATCGAACACTCCTCCGACATACAACTGAGCAATCAGCCCCAGCATTTT | CASIEHSSDIQLSNQPQHF
TRBJ2-2 | TRBV6-4 | NA | NA | TGTGCCAGCAGTCCCGGGAACACGAACACCGGGGAGCTGTTTTTT | CASSPGNTNTGELFF
TRBJ2-5 | TRBV25-1 | NA | NA | TGTGCCAGACCTTTTCGGACAGCTAAATACATGGAGACCCAGTACTTC | CARPFRTAKYMETQYF
TRBJ2-7 | TRBV29-1 | NA | NA | TGCAGCGGAGGCAACTCCTACGAGCAGTACTTC | CSGGNSYEQYF
TRBJ1-1 | TRBV27 | NA | NA | TGTGCCAGCAGTTTTGCGGGGTTTGGCACTGAAGCTTTCTTT | CASSFAGFGTEAFF
TRBJ1-3 | TRBV7-9 | few | NA | TGTGCCAGCAGCTTCCCGTCTGGAAACACCATATATTTT | CASSFPSGNTIYF
TRBJ2-7 | TRBV6-5 | once | TRBD1 | TGTGCCAGCAGTCGCCGACAGGGGGAATCCTACGAGCAGTACTTC | CASSRRQGESYEQYF
TRBJ1-1 | TRBV29-1 | many | NA | TGCAGCGTCATTAGGACAGCGAACACTGAAGCTTTCTTT | CSVIRTANTEAFF
TRBJ1-5 | TRBV19 | NA | TRBD1 | TGTGCCAGTTCCTCCCGGGACAGGGTATTTCAGCCCCAGCATTTT | CASSSRDRVFQPQHF
TRBJ2-7 | TRBV6-1 | once | TRBD1 | TGTGCCACCAATGAACAGGGGGTGGACTACGAGCAGTACTTC | CATNEQGVDYEQYF
TRBJ1-2 | TRBV28 | NA | TRBD1 | TGTGCCAGCAGTTTCCTACCGGGACAGGGGCCGGCTGGCTACACCTTC | CASSFLPGQGPAGYTF
TRBJ2-1 | TRBV19 | NA | NA | TGTGCCAGTAGTATAGATCCGGTAGCAGTCAATGAGCAGTTCTTC | CASSIDPVAVNEQFF
TRBJ1-5 | TRBV28 | NA | NA | TGTGCCAGCAGTGAGAACCTAAATCAGCCCCAGCATTTT | CASSENLNQPQHF
TRBJ2-2 | TRBV6-5 | NA | NA | TGTGCCAGCACCCAGCGAGGCGGGGAGCTGTTTTTT | CASTQRGGELFF
TRBJ2-7 | TRBV7-9 | NA | NA | TGTGCCAGCAGCGATTCATTGAGGGACTTCCGCTACGAGCAGTACTTC | CASSDSLRDFRYEQYF
TRBJ2-1 | TRBV6-5 | NA | TRBD2 | TGTGCCAGCAGTACTCAGGGACTAGCCAATGAGCAGTTCTTC | CASSTQGLANEQFF
TRBJ2-1 | TRBV10-2 | once | NA | TGCGCCAGCAGTGCCCAGAACAATGAGCAGTTCTTC | CASSAQNNEQFF
TRBJ2-1 | TRBV27 | NA | TRBD2 | TGTGCCAGCAGTCCTAATCTAGCGGGATACAATGAGCAGTTCTTC | CASSPNLAGYNEQFF
TRBJ1-5 | TRBV27 | once | NA | TGTGCCAGCAGTTCGGGAGGCGATAGCAATCAGCCCCAGCATTTT | CASSSGGDSNQPQHF
TRBJ2-3 | TRBV29-1 | NA | NA | TGCAGCGTCTTAGCGCCAAGCACAGATACGCAGTATTTT | CSVLAPSTDTQYF
TRBJ2-7 | TRBV18 | NA | NA | TGTGCCAGCTCACCACAAGACAGTTACGAGCAGTACTTC | CASSPQDSYEQYF
TRBJ2-2 | TRBV19 | NA | NA | TGTGCCAGTAGCAGACTAGATGGGGCCGGGGAGCTGTTTTTT | CASSRLDGAGELFF
TRBJ1-2 | TRBV7-9 | NA | NA | TGTGCCAGCAGCCCGACCGGGAGTGGCTACACCTTC | CASSPTGSGYTF
TRBJ2-7 | TRBV19 | once | NA | TGTGCCAGTAGCACAGGGGGGGCCTACGAGCAGTACTTC | CASSTGGAYEQYF
TRBJ2-5 | TRBV5-1 | NA | NA | TGCGCCAGCAGCTGGGCGTACAGCCAAGAGACCCAGTACTTC | CASSWAYSQETQYF
TRBJ1-5 | TRBV5-1 | NA | TRBD1 | TGCGCCAGCAGCACAGGGGCCAACGGGGGCCAGCCCCAGCATTTT | CASSTGANGGQPQHF
TRBJ2-7 | TRBV27 | NA | NA | TGTGCCAGCAGCGAGACAGGAATCCCTGAGCAGTACTTC | CASSETGIPEQYF
TRBJ2-7 | TRBV5-1 | NA | TRBD2 | TGCGCCAGCGGGCCGGGACTAGAATACGAGCAGTACTTC | CASGPGLEYEQYF
TRBJ1-5 | TRBV4-2 | NA | NA | TGTGCCAGCAGCCAAGGCAACGCTCAGGAGGGTCAGCCCCAGCATTTT | CASSQGNAQEGQPQHF
TRBJ2-1 | TRBV27 | NA | TRBD2 | TGTGCCAGCATTTCTCTCAGCGGGAGATCCTACAATGAGCAGTTCTTC | CASISLSGRSYNEQFF
TRBJ2-1 | TRBV7-7 | NA | NA | TGTGCCAGCAGCCCTTCTCGTGCCCGGTACAATGAGCAGTTCTTC | CASSPSRARYNEQFF
TRBJ1-1 | TRBV15 | NA | TRBD1 | TGTGCCACCAGCAGCTACAGGGGGCGGAACACTGAAGCTTTCTTT | CATSSYRGRNTEAFF
TRBJ2-2 | TRBV7-2 | NA | NA | TGTGCCAGCAGCTTAGACGGGGACACCGGGGAGCTGTTTTTT | CASSLDGDTGELFF
TRBJ1-3 | TRBV18 | NA | NA | TGTGCCAGCTCACCAACAGAAACTGGCTCTGGAAACACCATATATTTT | CASSPTETGSGNTIYF
TRBJ2-1 | TRBV11-3 | NA | TRBD2 | TGTGCCAGCAGCTTGCGGGAGGATACCTACAATGAGCAGTTCTTC | CASSLREDTYNEQFF